This passage covers 8 T cell receptor beta chains from one sample sequenced in a study of T-cell memory formation after mild COVID-19. TCRdb redid the calling of the 5' RACE reads with MiXCR, one entry per CDR3 protein. The sample yields some 13,000 distinct CDR3 sequences, 12% seen once. Sample: PBMCs or a T cell subset sorted from them (not recorded which). The source is an adult woman who had mild COVID-19 (a few samples of this study predate the infection). Cell type and time point are not known.

This clonotype was seen many times. V and J are TRBV29-1 and TRBJ1-4; tentatively, D is TRBD1 (5 bases). Germline V gene lookup returns CDR1 SQVTM and CDR2 ANQGSEA. Between the trimmed V and J ends, which lost 7 bases and 8 bases, there was a span of 17 bases. The CDR3 length is 13 residues. The CDR3 protein is CSAEEGLEEKLFF. The DNA for the CDR3 is TGCAGCGCCGAGGAGGGGTTGGAAGAAAAACTGTTTTTT.

The J gene is TRBJ2-5, the V gene TRBV5-1, with 7 bases aligning to TRBD1. Germline values: CDR1 SGHRS, CDR2 YFSETQ. The length of the CDR3 is 14 residues. V gave up 6 bases and J gave up 0 bases; unmatched junction bases: 5. CDR3 bases: TGCGCCAGCACTTCGGGACAGCACCAAGAGACCCAGTACTTC. This translates into CASTSGQHQETQYF. Full variable domain (missing parts from reference TRBV5-1 and TRBJ2-5): KAGVTQTPRYLIKTRGQQVTLSCSPISGHRSVSWYQQTPGQGLQFLFEYFSETQRNKGNFPGRFSGRQFSNSRSEMNVSTLELGDSALYLCASTSGQHQETQYFGPGTRLLVL.

This clonotype was recorded many times. The V gene is TRBV7-2, the J gene TRBJ1-5; 8 nucleotides line up with TRBD1. V dropped 4 bases and J dropped 3; count of bases not matched to a gene: 17. This CDR3 comprises 19 residues. CDR1 and CDR2 from the germline V gene are SGHTA and FQGNSA. DNA for the CDR3: TGTGCCAGCAGCTGTACACCCGGCCGACAGGGGAACGCCAATCAGCCCCAGCATTTT. Translation gives CASSCTPGRQGNANQPQHF.

This clonotype was counted at least ten times. The V gene is TRBV7-3, the J gene TRBJ1-1; D gene uncertain. Germline lookup yields CDR1 SGHTA and CDR2 FQGTGA. CDR3 length: 14 amino acids. V shed 4 bases and J shed 5 bases, with 14 bases lying between them. CDR3 in DNA: TGTGCCAGCAGCTCCGAGGATATGAGAACTGAAGCTTTCTTT. Translated, it gives CASSSEDMRTEAFF.

This clonotype was detected ten times or more. The chain joins TRBV24-1 to TRBJ2-7, with D perhaps matching TRBD1 (6 bases). Germline values: CDR1 KGHDR, CDR2 SFDVKD. Trimming shortened V by 2 bases and J by 4 bases, and 17 bases separated the two germline ends. The CDR3 runs 16 residues. The CDR3 sequence: CATSDYRDTGRYEQYF. CDR3 coding DNA: TGTGCCACCAGTGATTACCGGGACACCGGACGGTACGAGCAGTACTTC.

This clonotype was seen repeatedly, ten times or more. The chain combines TRBV19 with TRBJ1-1; D gene uncertain. With 0 bases removed from V and 0 bases from J, the gap between germline ends came to 14 bases. The V gene's germline CDR1 is LNHDA and CDR2 SQIVND (reference sequence). The CDR3 is made up of 17 amino acids. The CDR3 coding sequence is TGTGCCAGTAGTATAGAACGGGGTAGAGGTATGAACACTGAAGCTTTCTTT. Translated: CASSIERGRGMNTEAFF.

This clonotype was found many times. This chain connects TRBV20-1 to TRBJ1-1; 10 positions agree with TRBD1. Germline CDR1 is DFQATT and CDR2 is SNEGSKA (reference sequence). V lost 3 bases to trimming and J lost 5 bases; unmatched junction nucleotides: 3. This CDR3 spans 13 amino acids. The CDR3 nucleotides read TGCAGTGCTAGGGACAGGGGGAAAACTGAAGCTTTCTTT. As protein: CSARDRGKTEAFF.

This clonotype came up a few times. This sequence may be a read error, since a much larger clone differs from it by one base. The chain recombines TRBV7-6 with TRBJ2-7; 7 nucleotides match TRBD1. The trim removed 5 bases at V and 2 bases at J, leaving 12 bases unmatched. CDR3 length: 16 amino acids. Germline CDR1 reads SGHVS; CDR2 reads FNYEAQ. CDR3 DNA sequence: TGTGCCAGCAGCGCCCGACAGGGAAAGGAGACCTACGAGCAGTACTTC. It yields the protein CASSARQGKETYEQYF.